This is a list of T cell receptor beta chains from one sample in a study of Ad26.COV2.S vaccination and SARS-CoV-2 variants. Here immunoSEQ multiplex PCR was the method, and the copy in TCRdb shows in-frame clones only, minus some. The repertoire holds about 410,000 clones, roughly 90% seen once, with approximately 1.7% in the top ten. The sequenced sample was peripheral blood, obtained in a trial of Ad26.COV2.S vaccine versus placebo. Source of these receptors: a person between 18 and 65 years old who received the Ad26.COV2.S COVID-19 vaccine or a placebo. Each CDR3 is given with its conserved first and last residue.

V gene | CDR3 protein
TRBV15 | CATSRDPGQGATQYF
TRBV18 | CASSPSGGAGETQYF
TRBV10-1 | CASSELPTTDTQYF
TRBV9 | CASSVALNTEAFF
TRBV18 | CASSPPSQETQYF
TRBV7-2 | CASSYGPGQGSDTQYF
TRBV27 | CASRQHTGVSSYEQYF
TRBV7-2 | CASSSGNTGELFF
TRBV18 | CASSDIMGSSYTF
TRBV5-6 | CASSFGADSGANVLTF
TRBV19 | CASSAGRNEQFF
TRBV3-1/TRBV3-2 | CASSRLRGDGNTIYF
TRBV19 | CASSVRGNSGANVLTF
TRBV27 | CASKANYGYTF